The next 4 T cell receptor beta chains were all read from a single sample in a study of cytomegalovirus exposure and HLA in healthy donors. PCR was performed using 60 Vbeta and 13 Jbeta primers. TCRdb's copy holds only in-frame clones and misses some; the assay was immunoSEQ multiplex PCR. In the table there are around 110,000 clones, roughly 83% of which are singletons. Sequenced sample: PBMCs. These receptors were taken from a man aged 25-40 years in good health and CMV-seropositive.

The DNA of the CDR3 is TGTGCCAGCCTCCCCGGACTGGCGAGCTCCTACAATGAGCAGTTCTTC. Translating it yields CASLPGLASSYNEQFF. The rearrangement joins TRBV7-6 to TRBJ2-1; D possibly corresponds to TRBD2 (5 bases). Germline V gene sequence: CDR1 SGHVS, CDR2 FNYEAQ. CDR3 size: 16 residues. The germline V and J ends were trimmed by 8 bases and 0 bases, with 17 bases remaining between them.

This clone showed up just a few times. The chain employs TRBV5-1 and TRBJ1-5; 10 bases are shared with TRBD1. The V and J ends lost 4 bases and 3 bases, in that order; junction bases with no gene match: 13. CDR3 length equals 18 residues. Germline loops: CDR1 SGHRS, CDR2 YFSETQ. CDR3 DNA sequence: TGCGCCAGCAGCGAAACTGCCGGGACAGGGGATTTCAATCAGCCCCAGCATTTT. This encodes CASSETAGTGDFNQPQHF.

This chain connects TRBV6-1 to TRBJ1-1, with TRBD1 matching 7 bases. V was pared by 6 bases and J by 4 bases, with 5 bases of the junction left unmatched. Germline V gives CDR1 MNHNS, CDR2 SASEGT. CDR3 length: 13 amino acids. CDR3 in DNA: TGTGCCAGCAGCGAGACAGGGTTCACTGAAGCTTTCTTT. Its protein is CASSETGFTEAFF.

This chain uses TRBV2 with TRBJ1-4; D gene ambiguous. Germline V gives CDR1 SNHLY, CDR2 FYNNEI. The CDR3 runs 17 residues. V dropped 5 bases and J dropped 0 bases, with 16 bases sitting between them. CDR3 sequence (DNA): TGTGCCAGCAGTAAGACTCTAGGTGGTTCAACTAATGAAAAACTGTTTTTT. It yields the protein CASSKTLGGSTNEKLFF.